This TCR beta chain was documented in a study of spatial heterogeneity in lung cancer. Study background: An average of more than ten raw reads was observed per unique TCR and UMI combination.

Study results and caveats: Follow-up blood showed ubiquitous expanded tumor TCRs less than blood at resection did.

In its sample, this clonotype was seen many times. Its target is unknown. The sample's time point: sample taken at primary tumor resection. The donors, approximately 66 patients with untreated early-stage non-small cell lung cancer, provided the samples. MiXCR, applied by TCRdb to the 5' RACE reads, yields one record per CDR3 protein. The sample shows approximately 24,000 distinct CDR3 sequences, 4% to 5% of them seen only once. The clonotype comes from a male donor with early-stage non-small cell lung cancer. The input for sequencing was PBMCs, taken at surgery.

The CDR3 DNA is TGTGCCAGCAAACCCGGGAGTATGAGCACTGAAGCTTTCTTT. The encoded protein is CASKPGSMSTEAFF. V is TRBV6-2 or TRBV6-3 and J is TRBJ1-1, with D unresolved. Between the trimmed V and J ends, which lost 7 bases and 4 bases, there was a span of 16 bases. The germline V gene has CDR1 MNHEY and CDR2 SVGEGT. The length of the CDR3 is 14 residues.